Below are 18 T cell receptor beta chains sequenced from a single sample in a study of tumor and adjacent non-tumor tissue in lung cancer. No cell sorting was done before RNA was extracted from the tissue. Distant lung tissue was collected more than 3 cm away from the tumor edge. A modified ARM-PCR protocol with three rounds of nested PCR amplified TCRbeta. Each CDR3 protein gets one entry after TCRdb re-called the multiplex PCR reads with MiXCR. The sample yields 90,000 to 100,000 distinct CDR3 sequences, 80% seen once. Source material: distant non-tumor lung tissue. The source of these receptors is a man in his sixties with small cell lung cancer.

V and J are TRBV5-5 and TRBJ2-7; D perhaps matches TRBD1 (6 bases). Germline values: CDR1 SGHKS, CDR2 YYEKEE (reference sequence). The CDR3 extends over 14 amino acids. V shed 7 bases and J shed 3 bases, with 17 bases lying between them. The CDR3 spells CASGPGHHLYEQYV. CDR3 coding DNA: TGTGCCAGCGGCCCGGGACACCATCTCTACGAGCAGTACGTC.

This chain uses TRBV29-1 with TRBJ2-5; possibly TRBD2 for D (5 bases). Germline CDR1 SQVTM, CDR2 ANQGSEA. CDR3 length: 14 amino acids. CDR3 region: CSAGNGVSTETQYF. CDR3 DNA sequence: TGCAGTGCCGGGAATGGGGTGTCGACGGAGACCCAGTACTTC.

There are many counts of this clonotype. The genes are TRBV6-5 and TRBJ1-1; D is possibly TRBD1 (5 bases). The CDR3 contains 16 residues. V lost 2 bases and J 10 bases, leaving 23 bases between the germline ends. Germline V lookup: CDR1 MNHEY, CDR2 SVGAGI. The CDR3 protein is CASSYEGRVGRVGAFF. Written as DNA, the CDR3 is TGTGCCAGCAGTTACGAGGGCAGGGTGGGAAGAGTAGGAGCTTTCTTT.

There are a few counts of this clonotype. The rearrangement joins TRBV10-3 to TRBJ2-3, with D possibly TRBD1 on 6 matching bases. The germline CDR1 and CDR2 sequences are ENHRY and SYGVKD. CDR3 length: 14 residues. V was clipped by 6 bases and J by 4 bases, with 14 bases between them. CDR3 sequence: CAIRPRSGADTQYF. The CDR3 DNA sequence: TGTGCCATCAGGCCGAGGTCAGGGGCAGATACGCAGTATTTT.

This rearrangement joins TRBV6-5 to TRBJ2-5; no reliable D call. This CDR3 region has 15 residues. Germline lookup yields CDR1 MNHEY and CDR2 SVGAGI. Between the trimmed V and J ends, which lost 7 bases and 0 bases, there was a span of 15 bases. The CDR3 protein is CASTPNYLYQETQYF. The CDR3 DNA reads TGTGCCAGCACCCCGAACTACCTATACCAAGAGACCCAGTACTTC.

This clonotype was seen just once. The chain is built from TRBV19 and TRBJ2-1, with D possibly matching TRBD1 (6 bases). V gave up 4 bases and J gave up 6 bases, with 19 bases separating them. CDR3 length: 16 amino acids. The germline V gene encodes CDR1 LNHDA and CDR2 SQIVND (reference sequence). CDR3 loop: CASSTRGQAAANEQFF. CDR3 coding DNA: TGTGCCAGTAGTACCCGGGGACAAGCGGCCGCCAATGAGCAGTTCTTC.

About this clonotype itself: The missing conserved phenylalanine or tryptophan at the end of this CDR3 makes a read error likely. The CDR3 region has the DNA TGTGCCAGCAGCTTAGATGGGGTGGTACTAGCGGGAGGAGGTGAGCAGTTCTTA. It encodes CASSLDGVVLAGGGEQFL. V and J are TRBV11-3 and TRBJ2-1; TRBD2 aligns across 12 bases. J was trimmed by 9 bases and V by 0 bases; bases with no gene match: 12. The germline gives CDR1 SGHNT, CDR2 YENEEA. CDR3 length: 18 amino acids.

Notes on this clonotype: One end of the junction is discordant with germline, which a read error may explain. V gene TRBV6-1 combines with J gene TRBJ2-7; 7 nucleotides match TRBD1. CDR1 MNHNS and CDR2 SASEGT come from the germline V gene. The CDR3 extends over 15 amino acids. In DNA, the CDR3 is TGTGCCAGCACTGAAGGGGACAGCCACACCTACGAGCAGTACTTC. Translation gives CASTEGDSHTYEQYF.

The CDR3 nucleotides are TGTGCCAGCAGCCCTTCCGGGACAGGACTTTCTAATTCCTATAATTCACCCCTCCACTTT. Encoded protein: CASSPSGTGLSNSYNSPLHF. This sequence joins TRBV11-3 and TRBJ1-6; 8 bases line up with TRBD1. V was clipped by 5 bases and J by 1 base; unmatched bases: 16. The CDR3 runs to 20 residues. The V gene's germline CDR1 is SGHNT and CDR2 YENEEA.

The rearrangement joins TRBV6-1 to TRBJ1-5, with 7 bases that match TRBD1. Germline V lookup: CDR1 MNHNS, CDR2 SASEGT. The CDR3 has 14 residues. The V segment lost 7 bases and the J segment 4 bases; nucleotides outside the gene matches: 7. This chain's CDR3 is CASISDRANQPQHF. The CDR3 nucleotides are TGTGCCAGCATTTCTGACAGGGCTAATCAGCCCCAGCATTTT.

This clonotype was seen just once. The rearrangement uses TRBV12-3 or TRBV12-4 and TRBJ1-1; D not resolved. V lost 7 bases to trimming and J lost 2 bases, with 14 bases between them. The CDR3 totals 14 residues. CDR3 amino acids: CASNLRHLNTEAFF. The CDR3 DNA follows: TGTGCCAGCAATCTGAGACACCTAAACACTGAAGCTTTCTTT.

Points on this clonotype: At one boundary the junction diverges from the germline segment, which might be a read error. The rearrangement uses TRBV6-1 and TRBJ2-7, with a possible D match to TRBD2 (6 bases). The CDR3 has 14 residues. CDR1 is MNHNS, CDR2 SASEGT, per germline. The CDR3 DNA reads as TGTGCCACCACCATTGGCGGGGATCTGGTCGAGCAGTATTTC. Protein: CATTIGGDLVEQYF.

The V and J genes are TRBV5-1 and TRBJ2-1; D gene uncertain. CDR3 size: 13 residues. Germline-derived CDR1 and CDR2 are SGHRS and YFSETQ. V gave up 5 bases and J gave up 11 bases, with 17 bases separating them. DNA for the CDR3: TGCGCCAGCAGGGTAGATTCAAACCTCCAGCAGTTCTTC. The encoded protein is CASRVDSNLQQFF.

This clonotype appeared many times. J is TRBJ2-7 and V is TRBV29-1, with 7 nucleotides matching TRBD1. Germline lookup yields CDR1 SQVTM and CDR2 ANQGSEA. The V segment lost 5 bases and the J segment 2 bases; nucleotides outside the gene matches: 12. This CDR3 contains 15 residues. CDR3 sequence (DNA): TGCAGCGTTACTCTCCCGGGACAGAGCCCCTACGAGCAGTACTTC. Translating gives CSVTLPGQSPYEQYF.

In regard to this clonotype: The junction departs from the called germline gene at one end, perhaps through a read error. The J gene is TRBJ2-2, the V gene TRBV5-1, with 13 nucleotides matching TRBD2. The CDR3 sequence is 16 residues long. CDR1 is SGHRS and CDR2 is YFSETQ in the germline V gene. CDR3 bases: TGCGCCAGCGGCTCCGGGACTAGCGGGACCACCGGGGTGCTGTTTTTT. It codes for CASGSGTSGTTGVLFF.

The rearrangement uses TRBV2 and TRBJ2-5; perhaps TRBD2 as D (7 bases). Germline CDR1 and CDR2: SNHLY and FYNNEI. V was clipped by 8 bases and J by 10 bases, with 20 bases between them. The CDR3 is 13 residues long. CDR3 protein: CASGGGGVQNQYF. The CDR3 nucleotides are TGTGCCAGCGGGGGGGGCGGGGTACAGAACCAGTACTTC.

The sample holds one count of this clonotype. One end of the junction fails to match germline, which may point to a read error. J is TRBJ2-3 and V is TRBV5-1; the D call may be TRBD1 or TRBD2 (5 bases each). Germline lookup yields CDR1 SGHRS and CDR2 YFSETQ. This CDR3 contains 15 residues. This CDR3 reads CASSLFGAGTDTQYF. CDR3 nucleotides: TGCGCCAGCAGCTTGTTCGGGGCAGGCACTGATACGCAGTATTTT.

There are many counts of this clonotype. The CDR3 sequence is CSASAGRSSNEQFF. CDR3 nucleotides: TGCAGTGCTAGTGCCGGGAGAAGTTCCAATGAGCAGTTCTTC. The chain recombines TRBV20-1 with TRBJ2-1; possible D gene TRBD2, 6 bases. CDR1 and CDR2 from the germline V gene are DFQATT and SNEGSKA (reference sequence). The V gene lost 3 bases and the J gene lost 6 bases, with 15 bases spanning the gap. The CDR3 is 14 amino acids.